Listed below are T cell receptor beta chains from one sample, sequenced in a study of T cells in localized non-small cell lung cancer. Assay: immunoSEQ multiplex PCR; the TCRdb copy retains only in-frame clones and omits some. This sample has over 40,000 clones, with around nine tenths found just once. Sequences were derived from peripheral blood, sampled before any cancer treatment. All receptors come from a female donor older than 55 with stage I squamous cell lung carcinoma. Each CDR3 is given with its conserved first and last residue. D genes are given only for firm matches. The size of a clone is reported for some rows only, either as once, few or many, or as a class for expanded clones.

v_gene	d_gene	abundance	j_gene	CDR3nt	CDR3aa
TRBV19	TRBD2	.	TRBJ2-1	TGTGCCAGTAGTACCCGGACTAGCGGGAGTACCCATGAGCAGTTCTTC	CASSTRTSGSTHEQFF
TRBV27	.	.	TRBJ2-7	TGTGCCAGCAGTTTAGGGAAGATCAACGACGAGCAGTACTTC	CASSLGKINDEQYF
TRBV10-3	.	few	TRBJ2-1	TGTGCCATCAGTGAGTCTGGCGGGCCCTACAATGAGCAGTTCTTC	CAISESGGPYNEQFF
TRBV7-9	TRBD2	.	TRBJ2-2	TGTGCCAGCAGCTATAGAGTGGCGGGACTAGCGGCAAACACCGGGGAGCTGTTTTTT	CASSYRVAGLAANTGELFF
TRBV5-4	.	.	TRBJ2-7	TGTGCCAGCAGCTTGTTCGGTCAGGGGCGTTCCTACGAGCAGTACTTC	CASSLFGQGRSYEQYF
TRBV4-2	TRBD2	once	TRBJ2-1	TGTGCCAGCAGCCAAGATCGGGCTAGCGGGAGGGTGGCCTACAATGAGCAGTTCTTC	CASSQDRASGRVAYNEQFF
TRBV7-9	TRBD1	few	TRBJ2-7	TGTGCCAGCAGCTTCGGACAGGGGACCTACGAGCAGTACTTC	CASSFGQGTYEQYF
TRBV27	.	.	TRBJ2-6	TGTGCCAGCACCCTTACAGGGCCCTTCGGTATACTGACTTTC	CASTLTGPFGILTF
TRBV6-6	.	.	TRBJ1-1	TGTGCCAGCAGTCCAGCGGGACGGCGAAACACTGAAGCTTTCTTT	CASSPAGRRNTEAFF
TRBV14	.	.	TRBJ1-5	TGTGCCAGCAGCCAAGAAGGGCCGAACAATCAGCCCCAGCATTTT	CASSQEGPNNQPQHF
TRBV7-8	.	.	TRBJ2-2	TGTGCCAGCATCCAGAGCGGAACAAACACCGGGGAGCTGTTTTTT	CASIQSGTNTGELFF
TRBV5-1	.	.	TRBJ1-3	TGCGCCAGCAGCTTGGAAGGGGCAGGGATGGGAAACACCATATATTTT	CASSLEGAGMGNTIYF
TRBV9	.	.	TRBJ2-3	TGTGCCAGCAGCGGACCCGGGACAGATACGCAGTATTTT	CASSGPGTDTQYF
TRBV30	.	.	TRBJ1-2	TGTGCCTGGAGTGTAGACCGGACAGACCCCTATGGCTACACCTTC	CAWSVDRTDPYGYTF
TRBV6-5	.	.	TRBJ2-3	TGTGCCAGCAGGGACGTCACAGATACGCAGTATTTT	CASRDVTDTQYF
TRBV9	.	.	TRBJ2-2	TGTGCCAGCAGCGTAGCTTGGGGGACCGGGGAGCTGTTTTTT	CASSVAWGTGELFF
TRBV7-8	.	.	TRBJ2-5	TGTGCCAGCAGCTTATGGGAGAGCCGGCGGGGGACCCAGTACTTC	CASSLWESRRGTQYF
TRBV6-1	.	.	TRBJ2-1	TGTGCCAGCAGCCCGAGGGGGTTTTCCTACAATGAGCAGTTCTTC	CASSPRGFSYNEQFF
TRBV15	.	few	TRBJ2-3	TGTGCCACCAGCACCCTCATAGGCCCCACAGATACGCAGTATTTT	CATSTLIGPTDTQYF
TRBV10-2	.	.	TRBJ2-2	TGCGCCAGCAGTGAAACGAGACAAGCTGGCCTAAACACCGGGGAGCTGTTTTTT	CASSETRQAGLNTGELFF
TRBV6-5	.	few	TRBJ1-1	TGTGCCAGCAAGCCGGGGACGAACACTGAAGCTTTCTTT	CASKPGTNTEAFF
TRBV6-5	.	.	TRBJ1-1	TGTGCCAGCAGTTACTCGGGGGATGAGACGAACACTGAAGCCTTCTTT	CASSYSGDETNTEAFF
TRBV6-5	.	.	TRBJ2-7	TGTGCCAGCAGTTATAATACAGTGGGCGAGCAGTACTTC	CASSYNTVGEQYF
TRBV11-2	TRBD2	.	TRBJ2-7	TGTGCCAGCAGACCACTAGCGGGACGGAGGGAGCAGTACTTC	CASRPLAGRREQYF
TRBV6-6	TRBD2	.	TRBJ2-1	TGTGCCAGCAATAGCGGGAGCTCCTACAATGAGCAGTTCTTC	CASNSGSSYNEQFF
TRBV18	TRBD1	.	TRBJ2-7	TGTGCCAGCTCACCACCTCCCGGGCAGGGGGTCTACGAGCAGTACTTC	CASSPPPGQGVYEQYF
TRBV5-4	TRBD2	.	TRBJ2-2	TGTGCCAGCAGCGCGGGACTAGCGGGACCCGGGGAGCTGTTTTTT	CASSAGLAGPGELFF
TRBV27	.	.	TRBJ2-6	TGTGCCAGCAGTTTGTCTGGGGCCAACGTCCTGACTTTC	CASSLSGANVLTF
TRBV29-1	.	.	TRBJ2-1	TGCAGCGTTGAACCACAGGCCTACAATGAGCAGTTCTTC	CSVEPQAYNEQFF
TRBV5-1	.	.	TRBJ2-7	TGCGCCAGCAGCCCCCGAGGGGGGTCCAACGAGCAGTACTTC	CASSPRGGSNEQYF
TRBV30	TRBD2	.	TRBJ2-1	TGTGCCTGGAGTGACTCTGGACTAGCGGGAGCTGTTGAGCAGTTCTTC	CAWSDSGLAGAVEQFF
TRBV30	.	once	TRBJ2-7	TGTGCCTGGCAACTAGCAGGGTACGAGCAGTACTTC	CAWQLAGYEQYF
TRBV5-1	.	.	TRBJ1-2	TGCGCCAGCAGCCCCGGGGGGGACTATGGCTACACCTTC	CASSPGGDYGYTF
TRBV5-4	TRBD1	once	TRBJ2-3	TGTGCCAGCAACCGCGGGACAGGGGGAACAGATACGCAGTATTTT	CASNRGTGGTDTQYF
TRBV28	.	.	TRBJ1-1	TGTGCCAGCAGTTTACGGCAGGGTGGAGCTTTCTTT	CASSLRQGGAFF
TRBV10-2	.	.	TRBJ2-7	TGCGCCAGCAAGGACGCCTCCTACGAGCAGTACTTC	CASKDASYEQYF
TRBV9	.	.	TRBJ2-3	TGTGCCAGCAGCGTATCGGCAGATACGCAGTATTTT	CASSVSADTQYF
TRBV7-7	.	once	TRBJ2-1	TGTGCCAGCAGCCGAGGGGGTAGCGGAGGTTCCTACAATGAGCAGTTCTTC	CASSRGGSGGSYNEQFF
TRBV6-5	.	.	TRBJ1-5	TGTGCCAGCAGTTATGCAGGGGACCAGCCCCAGCATTTT	CASSYAGDQPQHF
TRBV27	TRBD1	.	TRBJ2-1	TGTGCCAGCAGCCGTGGGGGGACAGGGGGCCGGGAGCAGTTCTTC	CASSRGGTGGREQFF
TRBV10-2	.	once	TRBJ1-1	TGCGCCAGCAGTATTCAGATGAACACTGAAGCTTTCTTT	CASSIQMNTEAFF
TRBV11-2	.	.	TRBJ2-4	TGTGCCAGCAGCCACCCGGCAGGACGCAAAAACATTCAGTACTTC	CASSHPAGRKNIQYF
TRBV7-2	TRBD1	.	TRBJ2-3	TGTGCCAGCAGCTGGGACAGGGGCACAGATACGCAGTATTTT	CASSWDRGTDTQYF
TRBV19	.	.	TRBJ1-1	TGTGCCAGTAGGTTCATGGGGGACACTGAAGCTTTCTTT	CASRFMGDTEAFF
TRBV4-1	.	once	TRBJ1-1	TGCGCCAGCAGCCATTTGGTGGGGGTTGGGGCCACTGAAGCTTTCTTT	CASSHLVGVGATEAFF
TRBV5-1	.	.	TRBJ2-2	TGCGCCAGCAGCTTCCAGGGCCCGATTGTCGGGGAGCTGTTTTTT	CASSFQGPIVGELFF
TRBV30	.	once	TRBJ2-3	TGTGCCTGGAGTGGTCTGGGTCCCACAGATACGCAGTATTTT	CAWSGLGPTDTQYF
TRBV9	.	.	TRBJ1-1	TGTGCCAGCAGCCCCGGGACCCATCACCGGGGCACTGAAGCTTTCTTT	CASSPGTHHRGTEAFF